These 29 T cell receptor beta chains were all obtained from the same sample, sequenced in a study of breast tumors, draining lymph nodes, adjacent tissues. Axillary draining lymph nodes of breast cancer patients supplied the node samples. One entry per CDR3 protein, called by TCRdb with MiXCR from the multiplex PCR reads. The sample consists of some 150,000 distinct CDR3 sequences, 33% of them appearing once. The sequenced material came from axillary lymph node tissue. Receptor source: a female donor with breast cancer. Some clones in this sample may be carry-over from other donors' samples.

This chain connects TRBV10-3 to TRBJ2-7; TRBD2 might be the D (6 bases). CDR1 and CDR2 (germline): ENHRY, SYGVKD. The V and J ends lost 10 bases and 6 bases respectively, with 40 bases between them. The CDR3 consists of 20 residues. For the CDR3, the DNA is TGTGCCACCGGCGGGGAGCGATCCTCCCGAATCCGACTCTCAACTGGCGAGCAGTACTTC. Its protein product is CATGGERSSRIRLSTGEQYF.

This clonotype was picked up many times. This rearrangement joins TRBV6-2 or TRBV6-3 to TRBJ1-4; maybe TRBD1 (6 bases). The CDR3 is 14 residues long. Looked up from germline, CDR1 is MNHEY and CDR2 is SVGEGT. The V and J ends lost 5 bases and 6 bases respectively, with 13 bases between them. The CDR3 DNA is TGTGCCAGCAGTATTCAGGGGTACGATGAAAAACTGTTTTTT. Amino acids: CASSIQGYDEKLFF.

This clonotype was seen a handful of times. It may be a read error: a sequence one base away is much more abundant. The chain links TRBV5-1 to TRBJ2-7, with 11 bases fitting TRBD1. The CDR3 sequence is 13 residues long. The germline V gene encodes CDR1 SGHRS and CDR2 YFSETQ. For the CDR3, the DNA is TGCGCCAGCAGGAGGACAGGGGGCTACGACCAGTACTTC. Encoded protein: CASRRTGGYDQYF.

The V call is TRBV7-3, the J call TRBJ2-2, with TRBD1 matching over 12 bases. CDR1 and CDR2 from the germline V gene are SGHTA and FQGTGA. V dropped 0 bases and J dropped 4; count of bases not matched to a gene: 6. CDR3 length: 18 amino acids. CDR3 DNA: TGTGCCAGCAGCTTAACCCGGGACAGGGGGCTTGGCACCGGGGAGCTGTTTTTT. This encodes CASSLTRDRGLGTGELFF.

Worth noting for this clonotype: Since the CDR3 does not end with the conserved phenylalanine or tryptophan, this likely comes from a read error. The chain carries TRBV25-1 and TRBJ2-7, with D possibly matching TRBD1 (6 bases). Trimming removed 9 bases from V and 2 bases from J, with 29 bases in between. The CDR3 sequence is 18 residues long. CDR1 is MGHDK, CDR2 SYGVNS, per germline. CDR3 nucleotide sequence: TGTGCCAGTAGCGACCACCGGGACATTCAGGGGATCACCTACGAGCAGTACCTC. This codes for CASSDHRDIQGITYEQYL.

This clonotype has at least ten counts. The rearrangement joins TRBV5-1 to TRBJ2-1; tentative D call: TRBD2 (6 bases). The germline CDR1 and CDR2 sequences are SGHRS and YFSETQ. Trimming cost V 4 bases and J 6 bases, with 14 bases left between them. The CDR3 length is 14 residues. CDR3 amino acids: CASSPQTRGNEQFF. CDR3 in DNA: TGCGCCAGCAGCCCTCAGACTAGAGGCAATGAGCAGTTCTTC.

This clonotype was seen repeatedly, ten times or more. CDR3 nucleotides: TGTGCCAGCAGCTTGGGCCTCGGGACAGACTATGGCTACACCTTC. Translation: CASSLGLGTDYGYTF. The V call is TRBV5-6, the J call TRBJ1-2; 7 bases line up with TRBD1. This CDR3 comprises 15 residues. Germline V CDR1 and CDR2: SGHDT, YYEEEE. The V gene end was trimmed by 0 bases and the J gene end by 3 bases; junction bases not matched to a gene: 5.

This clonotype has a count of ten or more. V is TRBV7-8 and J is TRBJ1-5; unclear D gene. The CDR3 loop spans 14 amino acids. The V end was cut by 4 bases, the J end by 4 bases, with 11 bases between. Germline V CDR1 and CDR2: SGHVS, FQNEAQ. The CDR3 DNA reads TGTGCCAGCAGCTCGGACGATGCGAATCAGCCCCAGCATTTT. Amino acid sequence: CASSSDDANQPQHF.

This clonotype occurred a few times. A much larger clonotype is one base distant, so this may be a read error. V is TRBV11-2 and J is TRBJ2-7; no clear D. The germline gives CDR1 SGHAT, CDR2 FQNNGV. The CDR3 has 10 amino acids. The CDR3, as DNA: TGTGCCAGCGGGATTTACGAGCAGTCCTTC. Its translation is CASGIYEQSF.

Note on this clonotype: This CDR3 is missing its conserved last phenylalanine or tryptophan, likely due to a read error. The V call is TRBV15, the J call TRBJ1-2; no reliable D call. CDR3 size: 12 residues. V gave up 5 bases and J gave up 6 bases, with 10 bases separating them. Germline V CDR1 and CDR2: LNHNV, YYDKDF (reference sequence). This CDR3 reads CATSGRNHGYTS. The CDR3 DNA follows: TGTGCCACCAGCGGGCGCAACCATGGCTACACCTCC.

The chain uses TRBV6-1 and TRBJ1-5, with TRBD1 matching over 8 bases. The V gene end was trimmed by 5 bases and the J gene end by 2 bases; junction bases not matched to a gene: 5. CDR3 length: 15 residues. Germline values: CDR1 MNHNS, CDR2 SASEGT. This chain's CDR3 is CASSQEDRGNQPQHF. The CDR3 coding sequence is TGTGCCAGCAGTCAAGAGGACAGGGGCAATCAGCCCCAGCATTTT.

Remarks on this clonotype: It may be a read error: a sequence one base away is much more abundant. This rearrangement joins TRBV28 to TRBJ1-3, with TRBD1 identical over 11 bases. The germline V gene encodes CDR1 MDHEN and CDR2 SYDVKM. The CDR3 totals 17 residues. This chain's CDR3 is CASSLQPIGTGGNIIYF. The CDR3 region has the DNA TGTGCCAGCAGTTTACAACCCATAGGGACAGGGGGAAACATCATATATTTT.

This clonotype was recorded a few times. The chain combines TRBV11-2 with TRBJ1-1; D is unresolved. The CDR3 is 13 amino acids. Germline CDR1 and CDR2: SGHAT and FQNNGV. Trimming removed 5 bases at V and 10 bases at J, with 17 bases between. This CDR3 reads CASSAAFGRGAFF. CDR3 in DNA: TGTGCCAGCAGCGCCGCCTTTGGCCGAGGAGCTTTCTTT.

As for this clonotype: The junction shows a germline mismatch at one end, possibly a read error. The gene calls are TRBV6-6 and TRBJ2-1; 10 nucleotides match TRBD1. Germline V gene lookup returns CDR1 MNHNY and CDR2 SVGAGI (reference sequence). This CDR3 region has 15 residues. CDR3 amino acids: CASRLGTGVYNERFF. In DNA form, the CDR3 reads TGTGCCAGCAGACTAGGGACAGGGGTCTACAATGAGCGGTTCTTC.

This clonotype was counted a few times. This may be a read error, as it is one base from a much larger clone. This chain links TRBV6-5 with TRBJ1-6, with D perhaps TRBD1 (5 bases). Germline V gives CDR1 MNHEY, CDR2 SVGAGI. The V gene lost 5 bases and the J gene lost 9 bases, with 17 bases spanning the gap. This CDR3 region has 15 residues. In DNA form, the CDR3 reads TGTGCCAGCAGTCCTGAGGGACTTCAGCTTTCACCCCTCCACTTT. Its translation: CASSPEGLQLSPLHF.

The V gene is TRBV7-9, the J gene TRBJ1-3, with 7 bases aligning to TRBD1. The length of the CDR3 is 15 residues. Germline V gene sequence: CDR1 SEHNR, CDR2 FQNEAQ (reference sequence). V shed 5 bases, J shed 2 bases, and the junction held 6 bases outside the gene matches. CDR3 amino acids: CASSAPGQAGNTIYF. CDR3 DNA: TGTGCCAGCAGCGCACCCGGACAGGCTGGAAACACCATATATTTT. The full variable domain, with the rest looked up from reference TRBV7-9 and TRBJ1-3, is DTGVSQNPRHKITKRGQNVTFRCDPISEHNRLYWYRQTLGQGPEFLTYFQNEAQLEKSRLLSDRFSAERPKGSFSTLEIQRTEQGDSAMYLCASSAPGQAGNTIYFGEGSWLTVV.

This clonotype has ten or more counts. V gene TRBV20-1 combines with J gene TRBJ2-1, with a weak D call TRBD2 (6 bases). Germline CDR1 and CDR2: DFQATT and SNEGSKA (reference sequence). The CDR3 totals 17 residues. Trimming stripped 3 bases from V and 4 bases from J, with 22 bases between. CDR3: CSARKRRGPAEYNEQFF. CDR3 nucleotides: TGCAGTGCTAGGAAGAGGAGGGGCCCCGCCGAGTACAATGAGCAGTTCTTC.

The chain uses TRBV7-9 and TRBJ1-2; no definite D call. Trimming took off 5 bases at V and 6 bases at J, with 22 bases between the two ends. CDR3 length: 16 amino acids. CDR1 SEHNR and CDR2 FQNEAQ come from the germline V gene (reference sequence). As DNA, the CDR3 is TGTGCCAGCAGCCACCCCGCCTCTGAGCCTAGCCATGGCTACACCTTC. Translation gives CASSHPASEPSHGYTF.

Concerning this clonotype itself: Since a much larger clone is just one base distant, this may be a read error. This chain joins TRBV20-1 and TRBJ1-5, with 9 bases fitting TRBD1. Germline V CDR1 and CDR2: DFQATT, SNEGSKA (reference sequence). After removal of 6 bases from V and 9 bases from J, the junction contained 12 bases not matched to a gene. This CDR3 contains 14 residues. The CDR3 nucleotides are TGCAGTGCAACCGGGACAGGGCCCGAGCCGCCCCAGCATTTT. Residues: CSATGTGPEPPQHF.

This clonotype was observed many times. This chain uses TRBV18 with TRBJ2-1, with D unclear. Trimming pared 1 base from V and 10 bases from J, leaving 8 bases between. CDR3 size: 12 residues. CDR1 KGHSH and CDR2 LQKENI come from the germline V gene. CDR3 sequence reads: CASSPLTTEQFF. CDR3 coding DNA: TGTGCCAGCTCACCACTCACAACCGAGCAGTTCTTC.

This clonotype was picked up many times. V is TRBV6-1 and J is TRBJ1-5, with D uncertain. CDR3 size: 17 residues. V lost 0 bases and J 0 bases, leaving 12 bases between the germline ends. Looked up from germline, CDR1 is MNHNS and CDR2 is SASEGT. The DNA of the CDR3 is TGTGCCAGCAGTGAAGCTCTTGGAAACCTTAGCAATCAGCCCCAGCATTTT. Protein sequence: CASSEALGNLSNQPQHF.

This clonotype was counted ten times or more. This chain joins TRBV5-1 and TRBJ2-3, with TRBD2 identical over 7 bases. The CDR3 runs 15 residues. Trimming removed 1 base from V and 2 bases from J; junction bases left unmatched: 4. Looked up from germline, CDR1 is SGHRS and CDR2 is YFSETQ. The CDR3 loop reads CASSLYRGDTDTQYF. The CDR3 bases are TGCGCCAGCAGCTTGTATCGGGGGGACACAGATACGCAGTATTTT. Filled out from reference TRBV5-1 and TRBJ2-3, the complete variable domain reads KAGVTQTPRYLIKTRGQQVTLSCSPISGHRSVSWYQQTPGQGLQFLFEYFSETQRNKGNFPGRFSGRQFSNSRSEMNVSTLELGDSALYLCASSLYRGDTDTQYFGPGTRLTVL.

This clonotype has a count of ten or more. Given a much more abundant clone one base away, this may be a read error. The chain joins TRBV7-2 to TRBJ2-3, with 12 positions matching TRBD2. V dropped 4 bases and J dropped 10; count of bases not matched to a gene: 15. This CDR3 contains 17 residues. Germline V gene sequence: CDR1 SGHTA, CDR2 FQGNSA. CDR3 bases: TGTGCCAGCAGCTCGAAGACTAGCGGGAGTGGTTTGGATCCGCAGTATTTT. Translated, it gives CASSSKTSGSGLDPQYF.

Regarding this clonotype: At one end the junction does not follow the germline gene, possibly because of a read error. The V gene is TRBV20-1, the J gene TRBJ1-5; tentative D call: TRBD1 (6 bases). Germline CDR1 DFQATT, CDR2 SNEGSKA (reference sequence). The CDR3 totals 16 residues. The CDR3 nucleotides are TGCAGTGCTAGAGATAAGCGGGGGGCCTACAATGAGCCCCAGCATTTT. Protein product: CSARDKRGAYNEPQHF.

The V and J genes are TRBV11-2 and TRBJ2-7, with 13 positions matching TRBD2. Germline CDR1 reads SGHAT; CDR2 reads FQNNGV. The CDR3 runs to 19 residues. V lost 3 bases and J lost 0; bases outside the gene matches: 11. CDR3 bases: TGTGCCAGCAGCTTCTATAGGGGGACTAGCGGGACTAGCTCCTACGAGCAGTACTTC. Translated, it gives CASSFYRGTSGTSSYEQYF.

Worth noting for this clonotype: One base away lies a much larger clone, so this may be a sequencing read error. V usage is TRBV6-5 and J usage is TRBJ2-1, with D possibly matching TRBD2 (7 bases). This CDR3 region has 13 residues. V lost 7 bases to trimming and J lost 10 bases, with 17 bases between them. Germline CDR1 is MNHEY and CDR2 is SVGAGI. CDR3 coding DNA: TGTGCCAGCACCAGGGAGGGGGGCGGAGAGCAGTTCTTC. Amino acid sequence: CASTREGGGEQFF.

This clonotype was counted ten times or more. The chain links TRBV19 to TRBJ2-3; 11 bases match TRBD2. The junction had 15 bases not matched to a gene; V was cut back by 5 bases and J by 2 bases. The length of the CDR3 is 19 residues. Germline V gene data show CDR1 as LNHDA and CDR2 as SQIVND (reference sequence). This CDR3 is CASSGVSGGAEQDTDTQYF. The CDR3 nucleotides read TGTGCCAGTAGTGGGGTTAGCGGGGGGGCCGAGCAGGACACAGATACGCAGTATTTT.

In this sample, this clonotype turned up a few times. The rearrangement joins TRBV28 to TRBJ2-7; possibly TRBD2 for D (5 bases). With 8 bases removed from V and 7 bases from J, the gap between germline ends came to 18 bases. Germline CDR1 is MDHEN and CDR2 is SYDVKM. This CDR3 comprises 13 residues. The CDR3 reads CASSGIGLKEQYF. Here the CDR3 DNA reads TGTGCCAGCTCCGGGATAGGTTTAAAAGAGCAGTACTTC.

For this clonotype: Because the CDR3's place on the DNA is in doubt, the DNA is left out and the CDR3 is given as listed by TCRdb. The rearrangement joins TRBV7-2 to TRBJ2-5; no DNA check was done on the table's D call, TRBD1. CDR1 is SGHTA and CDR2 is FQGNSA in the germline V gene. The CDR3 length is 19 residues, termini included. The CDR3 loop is CASSFYICSARTGAETQYF.